The 8 T cell receptor beta chains listed next were all sequenced from one sample in a study of T cell responses to AZD1222 COVID-19 vaccine. Assay used: immunoSEQ multiplex PCR; TCRdb lists only in-frame clones, some missing. The sample yields fewer than 150,000 clones, roughly 91% seen once. Sequences were derived from peripheral blood, sampled on day 0 of AZD1222 vaccination. These TCRs come from an adult in good health.

The CDR3 coding sequence is TGTGCCCGGAGCGAGAATAATTCACCCCTCCACTTT. This gives the protein CARSENNSPLHF. The rearrangement links TRBV2 to TRBJ1-6; D is uncertain. Germline V lookup: CDR1 SNHLY, CDR2 FYNNEI. V was cut by 11 bases and J by 5 bases, with 10 bases left in between. CDR3 size: 12 residues. The variable domain in full, with the rest retrieved from reference TRBV2 and TRBJ1-6, is EPEVTQTPSHQVTQMGQEVILRCVPISNHLYFYWYRQILGQKVEFLVSFYNNEISEKSEIFDDQFSVERPDGSNFTLKIRSTKLEDSAMYFCARSENNSPLHFGNGTRLTVT.

This clone showed up just a few times. The chain joins TRBV5-1 to TRBJ1-1, with D hard to call. V was shortened by 1 base and J by 0 bases, with 16 bases between the two germline ends. The CDR3 is made up of 17 amino acids. Germline assignment: CDR1 SGHRS and CDR2 YFSETQ. Here the CDR3 reads CASSLLSVLGMNTEAFF. The CDR3 DNA sequence: TGCGCCAGCAGCTTGTTGAGTGTGCTGGGGATGAACACTGAAGCTTTCTTT.

V gene TRBV5-6 combines with J gene TRBJ1-6; 7 bases align to TRBD1. Germline loops: CDR1 SGHDT, CDR2 YYEEEE. The CDR3 has 17 residues. V trimming: 4 bases; J trimming: 4 bases; junction bases outside the gene matches: 11. CDR3 amino acids: CASSRSPGQNYNSPLHF. The CDR3 coding sequence is TGTGCCAGCAGCCGTAGCCCGGGACAGAATTATAATTCACCCCTCCACTTT.

The chain is built from TRBV6-2 or TRBV6-3 and TRBJ2-4; D might be TRBD1 or TRBD2, each matching 5 bases. The CDR3 has 14 amino acids. Per germline, CDR1 MNHEY and CDR2 SVGEGT. Trimming took off 2 bases at V and 5 bases at J, with 10 bases between the two ends. The CDR3 is CASSYGTQENIQYF. In DNA form, the CDR3 reads TGTGCCAGCAGTTACGGGACCCAAGAAAACATTCAGTACTTC.

A remark on this clone: Other DNA sequences in the sample encode the same CDR3. The genes are TRBV12-3 or TRBV12-4 and TRBJ1-5; D is uncertain. Trimming removed 0 bases from V and 0 bases from J, with 0 bases in between. The CDR3 runs to 13 residues. Here the CDR3 reads CASSLASNQPQHF. The CDR3 bases are TGTGCCAGCAGTTTAGCTAGCAATCAGCCCCAGCATTTT.

The chain carries TRBV7-8 and TRBJ2-7, with 9 bases fitting TRBD2. Trimming took 5 bases from V and 0 from J; bases not matched to a gene: 5. CDR1 is SGHVS, CDR2 FQNEAQ, per germline. CDR3 length: 15 residues. CDR3 amino acids: CASSGLATASYEQYF. CDR3 in DNA: TGTGCCAGCAGCGGACTAGCGACAGCCTCCTACGAGCAGTACTTC.

The V and J genes are TRBV29-1 and TRBJ1-2; D not resolved. This CDR3 is 13 amino acids long. CDR1 is SQVTM, CDR2 ANQGSEA, per germline. Trimming left V 0 bases short and J 4 bases short, with 9 bases between. This chain's CDR3 is CSVEDRQIYGYTF. CDR3 DNA: TGCAGCGTTGAAGATCGACAAATCTATGGCTACACCTTC.

The rearrangement links TRBV2 to TRBJ2-2; D is undetermined. The germline V gene has CDR1 SNHLY and CDR2 FYNNEI. V was pared by 4 bases and J by 1 base, with 10 bases between. The CDR3 sequence is 15 residues long. Here the CDR3 DNA reads TGTGCCAGCAGTGTACACAGTTTGAACACCGGGGAGCTGTTTTTT. Translated: CASSVHSLNTGELFF.